This passage covers 13 T cell receptor beta chains from one sample sequenced in a study of cytomegalovirus exposure and HLA in healthy donors. PCR used 60 Vbeta primers and 13 Jbeta primers. Profiling relied on immunoSEQ multiplex PCR, and the TCRdb table lists in-frame clones only, not all of them. This table holds about 250,000 clones, roughly two thirds found once. Sample: PBMCs. These TCRs come from a female donor in good health and CMV-seronegative.

The rearrangement uses TRBV5-3 and TRBJ2-2; weak D call: TRBD2 (6 bases). TRBV5-3 is placed among ORFs of uncertain function. CDR3 length equals 16 residues. Trimming removed 0 bases from V and 1 base from J, with 10 bases in between. The CDR3 protein is CARSLARELNTGELFF. For the CDR3, the DNA is TGTGCCAGAAGCTTGGCTCGGGAGCTGAACACCGGGGAGCTGTTTTTT.

This clone turned up a few times. The V and J genes are TRBV7-9 and TRBJ2-2; 11 nucleotides line up with TRBD2. The CDR3 length is 17 residues. Trimming at V came to 4 bases and at J to 4 bases, leaving 8 bases not matched to a gene. The germline V gene has CDR1 SEHNR and CDR2 FQNEAQ (reference sequence). For the CDR3, the DNA is TGTGCCAGCAGCTCGGGGGTTCTAGCGGGAGGCACCGGGGAGCTGTTTTTT. The encoded protein is CASSSGVLAGGTGELFF.

This clone was counted a single time. J is TRBJ2-7 and V is TRBV11-3; D gene ambiguous. CDR1 and CDR2 (germline): SGHNT, YENEEA. This CDR3 has 16 amino acids. Between the trimmed V and J ends, which lost 0 bases and 0 bases, there was a span of 12 bases. The CDR3: CASSLDPRVSSYEQYF. The CDR3 DNA is TGTGCCAGCAGCTTAGATCCACGGGTGAGCTCCTACGAGCAGTACTTC.

The chain uses TRBV5-4 and TRBJ2-1; D call uncertain. Trimming shortened V by 0 bases and J by 2 bases, and 9 bases separated the two germline ends. CDR3 size: 15 residues. Germline V CDR1 and CDR2: SGHNT, YYREEE (reference sequence). CDR3 sequence (DNA): TGTGCCAGCAGCTTGGGCGCAGGCGCCTACAATGAGCAGTTCTTC. It yields the protein CASSLGAGAYNEQFF.

This chain's CDR3 is CASALGSPTDTQYF. For the CDR3, the DNA is TGTGCCAGCGCCCTCGGGAGCCCCACAGATACGCAGTATTTT. This chain links TRBV9 with TRBJ2-3, with a weak D call TRBD2 (6 bases). The CDR3 is made up of 14 amino acids. V was cut by 7 bases and J by 2 bases, with 14 bases left in between. Germline V gene data show CDR1 as SGDLS and CDR2 as YYNGEE.

This clone was picked up one time. This chain uses TRBV6-5 with TRBJ2-5, with a weak D call TRBD2 (6 bases). This CDR3 is built from 14 residues. Germline CDR1 is MNHEY and CDR2 is SVGAGI. V lost 4 bases to trimming and J lost 2 bases, with 11 bases between them. The CDR3 DNA follows: TGTGCCAGCAGTTGGAGGGCGGGACAAGAGACCCAGTACTTC. Translating it yields CASSWRAGQETQYF.

J is TRBJ2-3 and V is TRBV7-2, with a possible D match to TRBD2 (5 bases). CDR1 SGHTA and CDR2 FQGNSA come from the germline V gene. The CDR3 spans 17 residues. Deletions cut 1 base from V and 4 bases from J, with 18 bases between. Here the CDR3 DNA reads TGTGCCAGCAGCTTAGTGGCGCGGGTCCGGGGAGCAGATACGCAGTATTTT. Protein product: CASSLVARVRGADTQYF.

This clone was observed a single time. The chain has TRBV20-1 and TRBJ2-5; 8 bases are a match to TRBD1. The CDR3 is 11 residues long. Germline CDR1 reads DFQATT; CDR2 reads SNEGSKA (reference sequence). The CDR3: CSIQGTGTQYF. The CDR3 region has the DNA TGCAGCATACAGGGGACAGGGACCCAGTACTTC.

The J gene is TRBJ2-2, the V gene TRBV13; 9 bases fit TRBD1. This CDR3 spans 16 amino acids. Germline trimming cut 4 bases from V and 1 base from J; bases unmatched to any gene: 4. The germline gives CDR1 PRHDT, CDR2 FYEKMQ (reference sequence). The CDR3 DNA sequence: TGTGCCAGCAGCTCGACAGGGGGGGGGAACACCGGGGAGCTGTTTTTT. This encodes CASSSTGGGNTGELFF.

V usage is TRBV10-3 and J usage is TRBJ1-1; D not resolved. The length of the CDR3 is 12 residues. CDR1 is ENHRY, CDR2 SYGVKD, per germline. V lost 7 bases, J lost 3 bases, and 9 bases lay in between. CDR3 sequence reads: CAIKEEYTEAFF. The CDR3 nucleotides read TGTGCCATCAAAGAGGAGTACACTGAAGCTTTCTTT.

CDR3 residues: CASALGTEAFF. The CDR3 DNA reads as TGTGCCAGCGCACTCGGCACTGAAGCTTTCTTT. V and J are TRBV27 and TRBJ1-1; D is undetermined. Deletions cut 8 bases from V and 4 bases from J, with 8 bases between. The CDR3 is 11 amino acids. CDR1 and CDR2 from the germline V gene are MNHEY and SMNVEV (reference sequence).

The chain has TRBV6-5 and TRBJ1-5; D gene ambiguous. This CDR3 spans 15 amino acids. V was shortened by 6 bases and J by 3 bases, with 15 bases between the two germline ends. Looked up from germline, CDR1 is MNHEY and CDR2 is SVGAGI. The CDR3 spells CASRLDYSPNQPQHF. In DNA, the CDR3 is TGTGCCAGCAGGTTAGATTACAGTCCCAATCAGCCCCAGCATTTT.

The rearrangement joins TRBV18 to TRBJ2-7; TRBD1 matches at 9 bases. The V segment lost 5 bases and the J segment 3 bases; nucleotides outside the gene matches: 5. The length of the CDR3 is 14 residues. Germline V gene data show CDR1 as KGHSH and CDR2 as LQKENI. CDR3 region: CASSAQGAGYEQYF. CDR3 in DNA: TGTGCCAGCTCAGCACAGGGGGCTGGCTACGAGCAGTACTTC. Filled out from reference TRBV18 and TRBJ2-7, the complete variable domain reads NAGVMQNPRHLVRRRGQEARLRCSPMKGHSHVYWYRQLPEEGLKFMVYLQKENIIDESGMPKERFSAEFPKEGPSILRIQQVVRGDSAAYFCASSAQGAGYEQYFGPGTRLTVT.